The entry below describes one T cell receptor (beta chain). Random-hexamer reverse transcription was applied to roughly 0.5 to 1 ug RNA. TCRdb re-analysed the immunoSEQ multiplex PCR reads in MiXCR, keeping a single row per CDR3 protein. Of 150,000 to 200,000 distinct CDR3 sequences listed, 90% to 95% are singletons. Trimming stripped 2 bases from V and 0 bases from J, with 17 bases between. The CDR3 consists of 18 residues. The germline V gene has CDR1 MNHEY and CDR2 SVGAGI. The source of the sample is a study of CD8 T cells in Susac syndrome. The sequence came from a human donor with Susac syndrome. The rearrangement uses TRBV6-5 and TRBJ1-5, with a tentative D call TRBD1 (5 bases). The sequenced sample consisted of CD4+ T cells from PBMCs. The CDR3 DNA sequence: TGTGCCAGCAGTTACAACCAACACGGGACGGATAGCAATCAGCCCCAGCATTTT. Its translation is CASSYNQHGTDSNQPQHF.